The 10 T cell receptor beta chains below all came from one sample that was sequenced in a study of T-cell reconstitution after alpha-beta-depleted transplantation in children. Preparation of the TCRbeta library was carried out with unique molecular identifiers. TCRdb re-called the PCR reads with MiXCR, one entry per CDR3 protein. There are about 590,000 distinct CDR3 sequences in the sample; over 10% occur only once, and around 2.2% lies in the top ten. The sequences come from PBMCs, mostly from graft donor cells, collected 360 days after TCRalphabeta/CD19-depleted stem cell transplant. All receptors derive from a male patient under 18 who had a stem cell transplant for acute myeloid leukemia, so the T cells may come from the graft donor.

This clonotype appeared a few times. The rearrangement joins TRBV12-3 or TRBV12-4 to TRBJ1-5; 8 bases are a match to TRBD1. CDR3 length: 15 amino acids. The V segment lost 5 bases and the J segment 4 bases; nucleotides outside the gene matches: 7. This CDR3 reads CASSPGQGRNQPQHF. Here the CDR3 DNA reads TGTGCCAGCAGTCCCGGACAGGGAAGGAATCAGCCCCAGCATTTT.

This clonotype showed up many times. This chain links TRBV7-8 with TRBJ2-7, with TRBD2 identical over 7 bases. V dropped 7 bases and J dropped 2; count of bases not matched to a gene: 8. The V gene's germline CDR1 is SGHVS and CDR2 FQNEAQ. This CDR3 has 14 residues. The CDR3 DNA follows: TGTGCCAGCACCCCGTTTCGGGGGGCCTACGAGCAGTACTTC. It yields the protein CASTPFRGAYEQYF. The whole variable domain, filled in from reference TRBV7-8 and TRBJ2-7, reads GAGVSQSPRYKVAKRGQDVALRCDPISGHVSLFWYQQALGQGPEFLTYFQNEAQLDKSGLPSDRFFAERPEGSVSTLKIQRTQQEDSAVYLCASTPFRGAYEQYFGPGTRLTVT.

V gene TRBV5-1 combines with J gene TRBJ2-1, with 7 bases matching TRBD2. The germline gives CDR1 SGHRS, CDR2 YFSETQ. CDR3 size: 15 residues. The trim removed 2 bases at V and 1 base at J, leaving 3 bases unmatched. CDR3 sequence: CASSFLAESYNEQFF. CDR3 in DNA: TGCGCCAGCAGCTTTCTAGCGGAGTCCTACAATGAGCAGTTCTTC.

In this sample, this clonotype turned up a few times. The CDR3 is CASMEWGLPAYEQYF. CDR3 sequence (DNA): TGTGCCAGCATGGAGTGGGGCCTACCCGCCTACGAGCAGTACTTC. V gene TRBV12-3 or TRBV12-4 combines with J gene TRBJ2-7, with D tentatively TRBD1 (5 bases). This CDR3 is 15 amino acids long. V lost 7 bases and J 2 bases, leaving 18 bases between the germline ends.

This clonotype came up a few times. The chain combines TRBV29-1 with TRBJ2-1; tentatively, D is TRBD1 (6 bases). Trimming removed 7 bases at V and 4 bases at J, with 11 bases between. The CDR3 is 12 amino acids. The germline V gene has CDR1 SQVTM and CDR2 ANQGSEA. Here the CDR3 DNA reads TGCAGCGGCGACAGGAGTTACAATGAGCAGTTCTTC. It codes for CSGDRSYNEQFF.

In this sample, this clonotype turned up a few times. The chain recombines TRBV24-1 with TRBJ1-2; D is unresolved. Germline V gene data show CDR1 as KGHDR and CDR2 as SFDVKD. The CDR3 runs 16 residues. Trimming removed 5 bases from V and 2 bases from J, with 17 bases in between. The CDR3 reads CATSGWRAGNNYGYTF. The CDR3, as DNA: TGTGCCACCAGTGGTTGGAGGGCCGGGAACAACTATGGCTACACCTTC.

This clonotype was seen more than once but under ten times. The chain has TRBV6-1 and TRBJ2-1, with 7 positions matching TRBD2. The CDR3 extends over 16 amino acids. Germline CDR1 reads MNHNS; CDR2 reads SASEGT. The trim removed 5 bases at V and 1 base at J, leaving 8 bases unmatched. The CDR3 reads CASSKFGGLSYNEQFF. CDR3 DNA sequence: TGTGCCAGCAGTAAATTCGGGGGACTATCCTACAATGAGCAGTTCTTC.

The V gene is TRBV11-2, the J gene TRBJ2-6; TRBD2 matches at 13 bases. The CDR3 spans 19 residues. Germline CDR1 and CDR2: SGHAT and FQNNGV. Trimming at V came to 1 base and at J to 0 bases, leaving 3 bases not matched to a gene. The CDR3 spells CASSLVLAGGVSGANVLTF. The CDR3 coding sequence is TGTGCCAGCAGCTTAGTACTAGCGGGAGGGGTCTCTGGGGCCAACGTCCTGACTTTC.

V and J are TRBV18 and TRBJ2-5, with a tentative D call TRBD2 (6 bases). Per germline, CDR1 KGHSH and CDR2 LQKENI. V was shortened by 1 base and J by 2 bases, with 8 bases between the two germline ends. The CDR3 is made up of 14 amino acids. CDR3 in DNA: TGTGCCAGCTCACCACTAGCGGATCAAGAGACCCAGTACTTC. This sequence encodes CASSPLADQETQYF. Filled out from reference TRBV18 and TRBJ2-5, the complete variable domain reads NAGVMQNPRHLVRRRGQEARLRCSPMKGHSHVYWYRQLPEEGLKFMVYLQKENIIDESGMPKERFSAEFPKEGPSILRIQQVVRGDSAAYFCASSPLADQETQYFGPGTRLLVL.

This clonotype was detected ten times or more. The J gene is TRBJ2-1, the V gene TRBV7-2, with 11 bases fitting TRBD2. Trimming at V came to 0 bases and at J to 1 base, leaving 14 bases not matched to a gene. Germline V gene sequence: CDR1 SGHTA, CDR2 FQGNSA. This CDR3 has 21 amino acids. CDR3 protein: CASSLAFGSGRALPSYNEQFF. CDR3 nucleotide sequence: TGTGCCAGCAGCTTAGCGTTTGGTAGCGGGAGGGCCTTACCTTCCTACAATGAGCAGTTCTTC.